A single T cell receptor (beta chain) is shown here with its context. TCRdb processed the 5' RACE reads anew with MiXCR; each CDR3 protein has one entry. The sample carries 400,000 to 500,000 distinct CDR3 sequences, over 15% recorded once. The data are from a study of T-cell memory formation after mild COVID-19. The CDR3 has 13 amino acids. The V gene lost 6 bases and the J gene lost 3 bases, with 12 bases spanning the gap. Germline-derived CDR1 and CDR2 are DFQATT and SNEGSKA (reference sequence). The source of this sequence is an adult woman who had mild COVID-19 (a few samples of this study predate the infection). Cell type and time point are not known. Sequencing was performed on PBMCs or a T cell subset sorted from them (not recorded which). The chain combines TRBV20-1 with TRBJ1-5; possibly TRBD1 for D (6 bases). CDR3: CSAAGGTNQPQHF. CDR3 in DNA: TGCAGTGCCGCGGGGGGCACCAATCAGCCCCAGCATTTT.